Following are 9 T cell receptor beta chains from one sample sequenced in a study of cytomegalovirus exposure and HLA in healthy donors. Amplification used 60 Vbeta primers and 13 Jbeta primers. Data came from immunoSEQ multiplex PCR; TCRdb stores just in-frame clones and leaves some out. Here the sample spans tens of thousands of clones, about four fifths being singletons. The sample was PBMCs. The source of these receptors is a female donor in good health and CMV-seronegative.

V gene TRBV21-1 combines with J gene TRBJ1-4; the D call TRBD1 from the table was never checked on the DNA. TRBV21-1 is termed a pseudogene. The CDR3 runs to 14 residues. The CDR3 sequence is CASSLRGRCEKLFF. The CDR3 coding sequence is TGTGCCAGCAGCTTAAGGGGGCGATGTGAAAAACTGTTTTTT.

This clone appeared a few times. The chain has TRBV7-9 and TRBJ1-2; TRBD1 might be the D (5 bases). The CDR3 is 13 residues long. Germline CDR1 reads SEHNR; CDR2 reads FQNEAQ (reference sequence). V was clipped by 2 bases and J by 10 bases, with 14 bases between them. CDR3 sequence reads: CASSLLGREDYTF. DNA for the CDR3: TGTGCCAGCAGCTTATTAGGCAGGGAGGACTACACCTTC.

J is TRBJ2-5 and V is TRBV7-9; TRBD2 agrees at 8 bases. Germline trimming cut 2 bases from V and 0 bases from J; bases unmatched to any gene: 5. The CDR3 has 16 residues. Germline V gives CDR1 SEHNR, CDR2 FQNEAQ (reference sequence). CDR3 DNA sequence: TGTGCCAGCAGCTTAACGATACTAGCGGACCAAGAGACCCAGTACTTC. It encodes CASSLTILADQETQYF.

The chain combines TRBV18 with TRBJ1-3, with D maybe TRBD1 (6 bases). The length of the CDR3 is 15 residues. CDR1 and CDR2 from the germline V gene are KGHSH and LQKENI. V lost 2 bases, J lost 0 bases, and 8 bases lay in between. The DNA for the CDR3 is TGTGCCAGCTCACCAGTGGACAGCTCTGGAAACACCATATATTTT. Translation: CASSPVDSSGNTIYF.

Written as DNA, the CDR3 is TGTGCCTGGACAGCGGGGGGGTTAATTGCCTACGAGCAGTACTTC. Translated, it gives CAWTAGGLIAYEQYF. The chain uses TRBV30 and TRBJ2-7; TRBD2 matches 10 bases. The J segment lost 2 bases and the V segment lost 4 bases, leaving 8 bases of the junction unmatched. Germline CDR1 is GTSNPN and CDR2 is SVGIG (reference sequence). The CDR3 has 15 amino acids.

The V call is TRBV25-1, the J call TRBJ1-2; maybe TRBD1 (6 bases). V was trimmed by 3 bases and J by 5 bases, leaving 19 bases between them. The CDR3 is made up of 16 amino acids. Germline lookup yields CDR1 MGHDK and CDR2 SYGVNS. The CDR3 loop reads CASSDNTIGGPYGYTF. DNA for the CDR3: TGTGCCAGCAGTGACAATACTATAGGGGGTCCGTATGGCTACACCTTC.

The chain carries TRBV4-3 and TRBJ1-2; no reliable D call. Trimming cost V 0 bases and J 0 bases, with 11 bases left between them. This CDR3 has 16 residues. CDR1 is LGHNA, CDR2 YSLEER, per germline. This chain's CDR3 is CASSQDSTGANYGYTF. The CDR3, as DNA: TGCGCCAGCAGCCAAGATTCGACGGGAGCTAACTATGGCTACACCTTC.

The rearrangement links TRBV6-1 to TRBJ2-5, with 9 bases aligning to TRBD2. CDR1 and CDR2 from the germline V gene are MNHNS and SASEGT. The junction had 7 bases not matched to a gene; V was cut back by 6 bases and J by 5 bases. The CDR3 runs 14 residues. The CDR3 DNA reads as TGTGCCAGCAGGATGCGGGGGGGCTGGGAGACCCAGTACTTC. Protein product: CASRMRGGWETQYF.

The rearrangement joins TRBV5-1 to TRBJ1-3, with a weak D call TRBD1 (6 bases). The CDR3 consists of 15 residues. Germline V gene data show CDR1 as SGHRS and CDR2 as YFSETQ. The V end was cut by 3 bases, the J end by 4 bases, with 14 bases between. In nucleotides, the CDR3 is TGCGCCAGCAGCTCCGGGACATCGGACGGAAACACCATATATTTT. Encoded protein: CASSSGTSDGNTIYF.